These T cell receptor beta chains were read from a single sample in a study of T cell responses to AZD1222 COVID-19 vaccine. Profiling relied on immunoSEQ multiplex PCR, and the TCRdb table lists in-frame clones only, not all of them. The sample has some 150,000 clones; around 90% are singletons. This material consisted of peripheral blood, taken 28 days after the second AZD1222 dose. The receptor source for this set is an adult who received the AZD1222 COVID-19 vaccine. CDR3s leave out the opening cysteine and the closing phenylalanine or tryptophan. The order of the fields is V gene, clone size, CDR3 protein. For some rows the clone size is stated as once, few or many, or as a class when expanded; others skip it.

TRBV5-1	-	ASSPGGGVSYEQY
TRBV6-6	-	ASSYSRTKNIQY
TRBV15	-	ATSRDSVAGAGETQY
TRBV10-1	-	ASSDDRMNTEAF
TRBV25-1	-	ASIQTGTRNTEAF
TRBV11-2	-	ASSLGSDQPQH
TRBV6-5	-	ASSYSTSNTGELF
TRBV30	once	AWSFSGSGTGELF
TRBV5-6	-	ASSLANGGNEQF
TRBV5-8	-	ASSPGLAGSTDTQY
TRBV18	-	ASSPGAGGVNTEAF
TRBV5-1	-	ASSLASGMGSEKLF
TRBV6-5	-	ASSYEASGREEQY
TRBV19	-	ASSIDLLADVPGELF
TRBV6-2/TRBV6-3	-	ASSRLAGGYNEQF
TRBV19	-	ASSYLQDPHRTSGNTIY
TRBV2	-	ASSSSGLAGGYEQY
TRBV5-5	-	ASTLVTTGNTIY
TRBV6-2/TRBV6-3	-	ASSYGRLSGANVLT
TRBV7-9	-	ASSSPSGRDTVRSYEQY
TRBV3-1/TRBV3-2	-	ASSPGTSDTDTQY
TRBV3-1/TRBV3-2	-	ASSQGQVVRSPLH
TRBV6-5	-	ASTTGRVTEAF
TRBV18	-	ASSRGNGNQPQH
TRBV3-1/TRBV3-2	-	ASSQVEGGAEAF
TRBV27	-	ASSRQGSTEAF
TRBV5-5	-	ASSTDREDQPQH
TRBV11-3	-	ASSLGQGAREQY
TRBV5-1	-	ASSAGGTGREKLF
TRBV29-1	few	SAEGTDYGYT
TRBV7-9	-	ASSPGQGKSPLH
TRBV19	-	AIATQGVSQPQH
TRBV28	-	ASSPTGFNQPQH
TRBV4-2	-	ASSQDLNRNTEAF
TRBV19	-	ASSMSAAGANVLT